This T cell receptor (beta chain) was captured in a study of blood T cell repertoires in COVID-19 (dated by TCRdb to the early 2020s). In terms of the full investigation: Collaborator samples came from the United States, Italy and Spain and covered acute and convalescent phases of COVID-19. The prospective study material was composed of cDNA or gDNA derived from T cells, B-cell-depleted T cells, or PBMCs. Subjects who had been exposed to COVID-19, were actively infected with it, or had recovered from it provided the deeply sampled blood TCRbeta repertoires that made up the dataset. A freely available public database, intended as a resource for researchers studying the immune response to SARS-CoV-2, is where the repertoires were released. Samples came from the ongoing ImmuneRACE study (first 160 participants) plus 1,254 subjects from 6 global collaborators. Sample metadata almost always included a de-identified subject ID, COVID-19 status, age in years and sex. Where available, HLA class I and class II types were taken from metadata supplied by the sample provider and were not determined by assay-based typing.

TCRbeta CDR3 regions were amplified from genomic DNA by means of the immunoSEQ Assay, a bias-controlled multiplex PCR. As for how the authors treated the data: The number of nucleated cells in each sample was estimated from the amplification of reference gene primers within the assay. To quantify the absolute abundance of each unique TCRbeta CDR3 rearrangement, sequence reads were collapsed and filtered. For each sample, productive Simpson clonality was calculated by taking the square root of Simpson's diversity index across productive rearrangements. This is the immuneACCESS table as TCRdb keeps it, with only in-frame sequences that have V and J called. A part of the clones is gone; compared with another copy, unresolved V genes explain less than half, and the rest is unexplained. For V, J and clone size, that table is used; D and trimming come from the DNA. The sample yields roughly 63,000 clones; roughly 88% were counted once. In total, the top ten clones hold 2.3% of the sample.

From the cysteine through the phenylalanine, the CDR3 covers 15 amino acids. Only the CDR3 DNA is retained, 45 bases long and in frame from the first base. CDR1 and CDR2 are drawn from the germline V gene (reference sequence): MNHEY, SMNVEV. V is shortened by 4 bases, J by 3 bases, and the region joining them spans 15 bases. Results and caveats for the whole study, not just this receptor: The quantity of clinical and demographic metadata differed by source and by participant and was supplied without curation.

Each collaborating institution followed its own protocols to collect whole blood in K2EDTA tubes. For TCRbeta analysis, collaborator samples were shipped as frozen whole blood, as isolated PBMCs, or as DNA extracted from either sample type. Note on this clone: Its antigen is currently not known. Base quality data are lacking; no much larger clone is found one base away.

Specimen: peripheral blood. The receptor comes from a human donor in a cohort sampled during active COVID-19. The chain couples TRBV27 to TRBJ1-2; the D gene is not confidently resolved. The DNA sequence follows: TGTGCCAGCAGTTCCGCCCCCCCAAGCTACTATGGCTACACCTTC. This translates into CASSSAPPSYYGYTF.